This TCR beta chain stems from a study of shared T cell receptors in the human thymus. V trimming: 4 bases; J trimming: 2 bases; junction bases outside the gene matches: 6. The CDR3 covers 15 residues. Per germline, CDR1 LNHDA and CDR2 SQIVND (reference sequence). TCRdb keeps only in-frame clones here, not all; method: immunoSEQ multiplex PCR. The sample lists over 650,000 clones, over 75% occurring once. This sample also belongs to another study, concerning human thymus T cells. As that report states: Congenital heart defects were the reason for the corrective surgery that the donors, healthy Finnish infants, were having. From resections taken during corrective heart surgery, the thymus tissue was obtained. Thymic and blood repertoires seemed to show skewed V and J gene use.

V and J are TRBV19 and TRBJ2-7; 9 bases line up with TRBD2. The receptor was isolated from a boy in the first two years of life with a congenital heart defect. Source material: thymocytes. The CDR3 nucleotides read TGTGCCAGTAGTAGGGTGACTAGCGGTACCTACGAGCAGTACTTC. Protein: CASSRVTSGTYEQYF.